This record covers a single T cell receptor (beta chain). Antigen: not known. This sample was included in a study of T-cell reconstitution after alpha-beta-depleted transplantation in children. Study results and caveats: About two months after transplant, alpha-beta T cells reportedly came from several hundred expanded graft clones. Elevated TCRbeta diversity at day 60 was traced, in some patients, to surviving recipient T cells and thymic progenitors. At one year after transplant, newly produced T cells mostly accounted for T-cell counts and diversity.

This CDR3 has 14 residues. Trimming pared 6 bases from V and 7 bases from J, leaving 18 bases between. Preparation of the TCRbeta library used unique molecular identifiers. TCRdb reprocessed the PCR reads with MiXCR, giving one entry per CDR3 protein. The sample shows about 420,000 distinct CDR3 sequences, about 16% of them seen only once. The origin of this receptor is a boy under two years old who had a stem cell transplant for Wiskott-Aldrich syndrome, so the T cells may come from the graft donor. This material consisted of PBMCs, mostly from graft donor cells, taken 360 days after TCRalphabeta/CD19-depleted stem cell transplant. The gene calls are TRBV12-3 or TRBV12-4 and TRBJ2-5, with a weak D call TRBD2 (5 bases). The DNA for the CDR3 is TGTGCCAGCAGGTCCGGTAGCCGGGGATTGACCCAGTACTTC. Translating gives CASRSGSRGLTQYF.